The T cell receptor (beta chain) described here comes from a study of CD8 T cells in Susac syndrome. Study-wide background: Patients with Susac syndrome were therapy-naive, treated with corticosteroids, or treated with intravenous immunoglobulin alone when blood was collected.

A quantity of about 0.5 to 1 ug RNA underwent reverse transcription using random hexamers. An immunoSEQ multiplex PCR amplified TCR beta CDR3 over 54 Vbeta and 13 Jbeta. TCRdb reprocessed the immunoSEQ multiplex PCR reads with MiXCR, giving one entry per CDR3 protein. Among under 200,000 distinct CDR3 sequences listed, about 94% were seen once. Unmatched junction bases numbered 7, after V lost 6 bases and J lost 0 bases. This CDR3 comprises 15 residues. Sequencing of TCR beta was performed on blood CD8+ T cells and on blood CD4+ T cells. Recently defined diagnostic criteria classed the Susac syndrome patients as definite or probable.

The chain employs TRBV12-3 or TRBV12-4 and TRBJ2-7, with 8 nucleotides matching TRBD1. This sequence was found in a human donor with Susac syndrome. The sample taken for sequencing was CD4+ T cells from PBMCs. CDR3 residues: CASSRGTGHSYEQYF. DNA for the CDR3: TGTGCCAGCAGCCGGGGGACAGGTCACTCCTACGAGCAGTACTTC.